The clone carrying this T cell receptor (beta chain) was counted ten times or more. Its specificity is not known. Expressed TCRB transcripts got sequenced, as all isolated RNA was reverse transcribed. Generated by immunoSEQ multiplex PCR, the TCRdb table keeps only in-frame clones and is missing some. The sample has about 180,000 clones; about 13% are singletons. Blood was drawn once from each donor into heparinised tubes. The draws averaged about 0.12 L. Trimming stripped 5 bases from V and 1 base from J, with 8 bases between. The CDR3 has 13 amino acids. Germline loops: CDR1 SNHLY, CDR2 FYNNEI. These data originate in a study of beta chain features in type 1 diabetes. General study points: Possible PCR preference for shorter templates applied equally to patients and controls.

The receptor was isolated from a woman aged 18 to 35 in good health. The chain uses TRBV2 and TRBJ2-5; D unresolved. What was sequenced was central memory CD4+ T cells from blood. The CDR3 region has the DNA TGTGCCAGCAGTTCCCACAGCCAAGAGACCCAGTACTTC. The encoded protein is CASSSHSQETQYF.